The 17 T cell receptor beta chains given below trace back to one sample, sequenced in a study of blood T cell repertoires in COVID-19 (dated by TCRdb to 2020 to 2021). Library preparation was by the immunoSEQ multiplex PCR assay. Held by TCRdb, this immuneACCESS table contains in-frame sequences only and omits some clones. Under half of the omission traces to an unresolved V gene where checked; the cause of the rest is unknown. This sample has about 370,000 clones in its table, and 75% to 90% of those were observed once. Of the sample, roughly 0.99% falls within the top ten clones. Sequenced: PBMCs or T cells enriched from blood (not recorded which). Receptor source: a man aged 18-30 years who had recovered from COVID-19.

V is TRBV7-3 and J is TRBJ2-2; D remains ambiguous. The CDR3 sequence is 13 residues long. Germline CDR1 and CDR2: SGHTA and FQGTGA. Trimming removed 5 bases at V and 5 bases at J, with 9 bases between. The chain's CDR3 is CASSNTQTGELFF. CDR3 in DNA: TGTGCCAGCAGCAATACACAGACCGGGGAGCTGTTTTTT.

About this clone itself: The same CDR3 is also encoded by other DNA sequences in this sample. The rearrangement links TRBV3-1 (or the pseudogene TRBV3-2) to TRBJ1-4; a weak D match, TRBD1 (5 bases). The CDR3 totals 12 residues. The ends were cut back, 3 bases at V and 7 bases at J, with 6 bases in the middle. From germline, CDR1 is LGHDT and CDR2 YNNKEL (reference sequence). CDR3 loop: CASSQGGEKLFF. In DNA form, the CDR3 reads TGTGCCAGCAGCCAGGGGGGTGAAAAACTGTTTTTT.

This clone is a singleton in its sample. The V call is TRBV18, the J call TRBJ2-1, with D maybe TRBD2 (6 bases). This CDR3 spans 15 amino acids. Germline loops: CDR1 KGHSH, CDR2 LQKENI. The V and J ends lost 4 bases and 7 bases respectively, with 17 bases between them. CDR3 protein: CASSLRSGLGNEQFF. In DNA form, the CDR3 reads TGTGCCAGCTCACTACGGAGCGGGCTAGGGAATGAGCAGTTCTTC.

This chain joins TRBV5-1 and TRBJ1-6; TRBD1 matches 8 bases. Germline lookup yields CDR1 SGHRS and CDR2 YFSETQ. The CDR3 totals 15 residues. Trimming at V came to 2 bases and at J to 7 bases, leaving 5 bases not matched to a gene. CDR3 nucleotide sequence: TGCGCCAGCAGCTTCGATGGACAGGGAAATTCACCCCTCCACTTT. Translated: CASSFDGQGNSPLHF.

This clone was seen once. The V call is TRBV25-1, the J call TRBJ1-5, with a weak D call TRBD1 (6 bases). The V and J ends lost 6 bases and 3 bases respectively, with 12 bases between them. Germline V gene lookup returns CDR1 MGHDK and CDR2 SYGVNS. CDR3 length: 14 residues. In DNA form, the CDR3 reads TGTGCCAGCAGCCAGACAGGAGTCAATCAGCCCCAGCATTTT. Translation: CASSQTGVNQPQHF.

Details on this clone: Additional DNA sequences in this sample encode the identical CDR3. CDR3 nucleotide sequence: TGTGCCAGCAGCTTGTCCGGCAATCAGCCCCAGCATTTT. Protein: CASSLSGNQPQHF. V usage is TRBV5-4 and J usage is TRBJ1-5; D remains unclear. Trimming took 1 base from V and 2 from J, leaving 4 bases between them. Looked up from germline, CDR1 is SGHNT and CDR2 is YYREEE (reference sequence). The CDR3 totals 13 residues.

This rearrangement joins TRBV28 to TRBJ1-5; 7 bases are a match to TRBD1. Germline V gene sequence: CDR1 MDHEN, CDR2 SYDVKM. CDR3 length: 15 residues. V dropped 6 bases and J dropped 9; count of bases not matched to a gene: 14. Here the CDR3 DNA reads TGTGCCAGCAGAGAATTGGACAGGAGGGTACGGCCCCAGCATTTT. Its translation: CASRELDRRVRPQHF.

The chain has TRBV6-2 or TRBV6-3 and TRBJ1-6; weak D call: TRBD1 (6 bases). Trimming took off 5 bases at V and 9 bases at J, with 11 bases between the two ends. This CDR3 has 13 residues. Germline assignment: CDR1 MNHEY and CDR2 SVGEGT. The CDR3 protein is CASSPGQISPLHF. The CDR3 DNA is TGTGCCAGCAGTCCAGGACAGATTTCACCCCTCCACTTT.

This clone was found once. The chain is built from TRBV7-2 and TRBJ2-2; D unresolved. Germline loops: CDR1 SGHTA, CDR2 FQGNSA. V lost 2 bases, J lost 7 bases, and 8 bases lay in between. This CDR3 spans 13 amino acids. The CDR3 here is CASSLYSHGELFF. CDR3 bases: TGTGCCAGCAGCTTATATAGCCACGGGGAGCTGTTTTTT.

The chain has TRBV11-2 and TRBJ1-6; D possibly corresponds to TRBD1 (5 bases). This CDR3 comprises 15 residues. Germline CDR1 is SGHAT and CDR2 is FQNNGV. V gave up 0 bases and J gave up 9 bases, with 12 bases separating them. CDR3 loop: CASSLDPGVASPLHF. DNA of the CDR3: TGTGCCAGCAGCTTAGATCCGGGGGTGGCTTCACCCCTCCACTTT.

This clone has more than one count but fewer than ten. The chain recombines TRBV9 with TRBJ1-6; possible D gene TRBD1, 6 bases. The CDR3 has 17 amino acids. The V gene lost 0 bases and the J gene lost 5 bases, with 15 bases spanning the gap. Germline CDR1 is SGDLS and CDR2 is YYNGEE. CDR3 DNA sequence: TGTGCCAGCAGCGTAGGTCCTGGACAGCTAGATAATTCACCCCTCCACTTT. Protein product: CASSVGPGQLDNSPLHF.

The V gene is TRBV18, the J gene TRBJ1-3; the match to TRBD1 covers 9 bases. This CDR3 is 15 amino acids long. The V segment lost 5 bases and the J segment 2 bases; nucleotides outside the gene matches: 4. CDR1 is KGHSH and CDR2 is LQKENI in the germline V gene. For the CDR3, the DNA is TGTGCCAGCTCAACCGGGACAGGGACTGGAAACACCATATATTTT. Encoded protein: CASSTGTGTGNTIYF. The full variable domain, with the rest looked up from reference TRBV18 and TRBJ1-3, is NAGVMQNPRHLVRRRGQEARLRCSPMKGHSHVYWYRQLPEEGLKFMVYLQKENIIDESGMPKERFSAEFPKEGPSILRIQQVVRGDSAAYFCASSTGTGTGNTIYFGEGSWLTVV.

The genes are TRBV12-3 or TRBV12-4 and TRBJ2-5; the D gene is possibly TRBD1 (5 bases). Trimming pared 3 bases from V and 4 bases from J, leaving 9 bases between. This CDR3 has 13 amino acids. Here the CDR3 DNA reads TGTGCCAGCAGTTTTCTGGGGCTAGAGACCCAGTACTTC. Translating it yields CASSFLGLETQYF.

The CDR3 is CASSMQDRGQPQHF. The CDR3, as DNA: TGTGCCAGTAGTATGCAGGACCGGGGTCAGCCCCAGCATTTT. The V call is TRBV19, the J call TRBJ1-5; D ambiguous. This CDR3 comprises 14 residues. Germline V gives CDR1 LNHDA, CDR2 SQIVND (reference sequence). V gave up 3 bases and J gave up 6 bases, with 12 bases separating them.

CDR3 loop: CASSLVGRENTEAFF. The DNA of the CDR3 is TGCGCCAGCAGCTTGGTGGGCAGGGAAAACACTGAAGCTTTCTTT. The V gene is TRBV5-1, the J gene TRBJ1-1; D perhaps matches TRBD1 (5 bases). The germline V gene has CDR1 SGHRS and CDR2 YFSETQ. The CDR3 length is 15 residues. Trimming pared 0 bases from V and 2 bases from J, leaving 11 bases between.

The V and J genes are TRBV19 and TRBJ2-7; 8 bases agree with TRBD2. Per germline, CDR1 LNHDA and CDR2 SQIVND (reference sequence). The CDR3 is made up of 15 amino acids. The J segment lost 1 base and the V segment lost 4 bases, leaving 6 bases of the junction unmatched. This CDR3 reads CASSKTSAPSYEQYF. CDR3 DNA: TGTGCCAGTAGTAAGACTAGCGCGCCGTCCTACGAGCAGTACTTC.

This clone was detected only once. The chain is built from TRBV5-8 and TRBJ1-5, with 7 bases fitting TRBD1. Germline CDR1 is SGHTS and CDR2 is YDEGEE. Trimming cost V 4 bases and J 0 bases; bases outside gene matches: 10. The CDR3 has 17 residues. CDR3 coding DNA: TGTGCCAGCAGCCTGGATAGGGACAGATATAGCAATCAGCCCCAGCATTTT. Its translation is CASSLDRDRYSNQPQHF.